The clone carrying this TCR beta chain has just one count. Its cognate antigen is unknown. Methotrexate plus calcineurin inhibitor accompanied controls' myeloablative marrow transplants; sampling was 1 year later. These data belong to a study of T cells after posttransplantation cyclophosphamide. Broader study findings: Skin or GI-infiltrating T cells shared few TRB sequences with blood.

Produced via immunoSEQ multiplex PCR; TCRdb's table is partial and in-frame only. The data hold approximately 21,000 clones, with 80% to 90% observed a single time. The CDR3 covers 13 residues. The V gene lost 4 bases and the J gene lost 2 bases, with 7 bases spanning the gap. CDR1 and CDR2 (germline): LGHNA, YNFKEQ. The V gene is TRBV4-2, the J gene TRBJ2-3, with D hard to call. The material was PBMCs, obtained about 400 days after allogeneic stem cell transplant with calcineurin inhibitor and methotrexate. This TCR was recovered from a female patient in her thirties or forties who received an allogeneic stem cell transplant from an unrelated donor, was CMV-positive, and had acute and chronic GVHD. Some T cells could come from the graft donor. The DNA of the CDR3 is TGTGCCAGCAGCCCTGGGCTCACAGATACGCAGTATTTT. Its translation is CASSPGLTDTQYF.